In its sample, the clone carrying this TCR beta chain was seen a few times. These data originate in a study of T cells in Graves' hyperthyroidism and ophthalmopathy. CDR1 and CDR2 from the germline V gene are SGHTA and FQGNSA. Trimming took 4 bases from V and 4 from J, leaving 11 bases between them. CDR3 size: 13 residues. Amplification targeted TCR beta CDR3 regions from RNA transcripts. In the first-round RT-PCR of the TCR CDR3, the HTBI primer set was used. Each CDR3 protein is one row after TCRdb ran MiXCR on the multiplex PCR reads. The sample includes hundreds of thousands of distinct CDR3 sequences, roughly 19% seen only once; the top ten take under 45%.

The receptor comes from a middle-aged man with Graves' ophthalmopathy. Sequencing was done on a sample of blood. The chain carries TRBV7-2 and TRBJ2-7; D gene uncertain. CDR3 loop: CASSSRPLYEQYF. CDR3 coding DNA: TGTGCCAGCAGCTCCCGACCCTTATACGAGCAGTACTTC.